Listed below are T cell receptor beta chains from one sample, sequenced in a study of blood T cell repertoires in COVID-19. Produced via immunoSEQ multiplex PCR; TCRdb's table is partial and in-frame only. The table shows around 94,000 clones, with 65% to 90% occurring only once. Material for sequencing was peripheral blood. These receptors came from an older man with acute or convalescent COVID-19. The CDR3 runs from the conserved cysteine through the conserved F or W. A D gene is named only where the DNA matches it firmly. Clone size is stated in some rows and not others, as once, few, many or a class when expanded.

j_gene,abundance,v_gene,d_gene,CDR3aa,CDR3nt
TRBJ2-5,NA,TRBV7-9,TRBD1,CASSLEGQGQETQYF,TGTGCCAGCAGCTTAGAGGGACAGGGGCAAGAGACCCAGTACTTC
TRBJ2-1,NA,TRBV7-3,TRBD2,CASSLGISGGEQFF,TGTGCCAGCAGCTTAGGAATCAGCGGGGGTGAGCAGTTCTTC
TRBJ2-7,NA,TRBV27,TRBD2,CASTSGLASVYEQYF,TGTGCCAGCACCTCGGGACTAGCGAGCGTCTACGAGCAGTACTTC
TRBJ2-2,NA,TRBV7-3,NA,CASSSSSVGGELFF,TGTGCCAGCAGCTCCTCTAGCGTGGGCGGGGAGCTGTTTTTT
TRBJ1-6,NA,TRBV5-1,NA,CASSLEVSSSPLHF,TGCGCCAGCAGCTTGGAGGTTTCTAGTTCACCCCTCCACTTT
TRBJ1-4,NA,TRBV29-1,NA,CSASGVDNEKLFF,TGCAGCGCATCCGGGGTGGATAATGAAAAACTGTTTTTT
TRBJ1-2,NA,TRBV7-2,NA,CASSLVAGFNYGYTF,TGTGCCAGCAGCTTAGTTGCAGGGTTTAACTATGGCTACACCTTC
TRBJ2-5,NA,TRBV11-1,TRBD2,CASSLLSGRRAETQYF,TGTGCCAGCAGCTTGTTGAGCGGGAGGAGGGCAGAGACCCAGTACTTC
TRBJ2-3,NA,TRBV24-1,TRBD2,CATSDASGTSGVTDTQYF,TGTGCCACCAGTGATGCCTCCGGGACTAGCGGTGTCACAGATACGCAGTATTTT
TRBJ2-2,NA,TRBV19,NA,CASSIPRERANTGELFF,TGTGCCAGTAGTATCCCCCGCGAGCGGGCGAACACCGGGGAGCTGTTTTTT
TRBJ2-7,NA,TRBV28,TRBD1,CASSFRGQGRYEQYF,TGTGCCAGCAGTTTCCGAGGACAGGGGAGATACGAGCAGTACTTC
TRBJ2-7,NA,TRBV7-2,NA,CASSRRPGNGEQYF,TGTGCCAGCAGCAGAAGACCGGGGAATGGCGAGCAGTACTTC
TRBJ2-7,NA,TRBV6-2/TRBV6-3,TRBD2,CASSYPLAGVRSYEQYF,TGTGCCAGCAGTTACCCCCTAGCGGGAGTGAGGTCCTACGAGCAGTACTTC
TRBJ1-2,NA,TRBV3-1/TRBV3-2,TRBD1,CASSQEGTGNTF,TGTGCCAGCAGCCAAGAGGGGACAGGGAACACCTTC
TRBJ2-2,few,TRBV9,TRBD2,CASSPGLAGIGELFF,TGTGCCAGCAGCCCGGGACTAGCGGGGATCGGGGAGCTGTTTTTT
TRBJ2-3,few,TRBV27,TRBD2,CASRRLAGTDTQYF,TGTGCCAGCAGGAGACTAGCGGGAACAGATACGCAGTATTTT
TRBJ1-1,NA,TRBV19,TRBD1,CASSPNRGQTEAFF,TGTGCCAGTAGCCCCAACAGGGGGCAAACTGAAGCTTTCTTT
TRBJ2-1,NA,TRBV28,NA,CASSTYIAVFTKNEQFF,TGTGCCAGCAGTACTTACATAGCCGTCTTTACCAAGAATGAGCAGTTCTTC
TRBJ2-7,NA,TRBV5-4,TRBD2,CASSSLAGGRNEQYF,TGTGCCAGCAGCTCCCTAGCGGGAGGTCGGAATGAGCAGTACTTC
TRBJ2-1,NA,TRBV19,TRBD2,CASRKLAGGFDEQFF,TGTGCCAGTAGAAAACTAGCGGGAGGTTTCGATGAGCAGTTCTTC
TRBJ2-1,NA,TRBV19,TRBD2,CASSIDDSGTYNEQFF,TGTGCCAGTAGTATAGACGATAGCGGGACCTACAATGAGCAGTTCTTC
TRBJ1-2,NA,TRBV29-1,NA,CSVEVGRVGGYTF,TGCAGCGTTGAGGTTGGGAGGGTTGGAGGCTACACCTTC
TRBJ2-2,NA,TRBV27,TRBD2,CASSLGGYSGLAGKQYTGELFF,TGTGCCAGCAGTCTGGGGGGGTATAGCGGACTAGCGGGGAAACAATACACCGGGGAGCTGTTTTTT
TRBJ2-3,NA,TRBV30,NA,CACLTSSTDTQYF,TGTGCCTGTTTAACATCTAGCACAGATACGCAGTATTTT
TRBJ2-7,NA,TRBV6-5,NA,CASRGAGIYEQYF,TGTGCCAGCAGGGGGGCAGGGATTTACGAGCAGTACTTC
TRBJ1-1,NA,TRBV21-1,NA,CASSKEEGCVAEAFF,TGTGCCAGCAGCAAGGAAGAGGGTTGCGTCGCTGAAGCTTTCTTT
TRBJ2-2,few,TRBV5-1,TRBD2,CASSSGLAANTGELFF,TGCGCCAGCAGCAGCGGACTAGCGGCGAACACCGGGGAGCTGTTTTTT
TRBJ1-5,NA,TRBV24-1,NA,CATSDLKTSQPQHF,TGTGCCACCAGTGATTTGAAGACAAGCCAGCCCCAGCATTTT
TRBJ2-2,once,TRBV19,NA,CASSLYRDTGELFF,TGTGCCAGTAGTCTTTACAGGGACACCGGGGAGCTGTTTTTT
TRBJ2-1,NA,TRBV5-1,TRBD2,CASSLTSGYNEQFF,TGCGCCAGCAGCTTAACTAGCGGGTACAATGAGCAGTTCTTC
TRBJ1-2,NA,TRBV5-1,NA,CASSLASLPGEGTYF,TGCGCCAGCAGCTTGGCCTCACTCCCTGGGGAGGGAACCTACTTC
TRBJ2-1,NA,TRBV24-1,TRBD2,CATSGVGLAGGSAYNEQFF,TGTGCCACCAGTGGCGTGGGACTAGCGGGAGGATCCGCCTACAATGAGCAGTTCTTC
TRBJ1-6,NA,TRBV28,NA,CASTFVRMDSSYNSPLHF,TGTGCCAGCACCTTTGTTCGTATGGACAGCTCCTATAATTCACCCCTCCACTTT
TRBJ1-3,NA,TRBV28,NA,CASSFQDISGNTIYF,TGTGCCAGCAGTTTTCAGGACATCTCTGGAAACACCATATATTTT
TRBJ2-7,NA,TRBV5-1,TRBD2,CASSLASGSHTYEQYF,TGCGCCAGCAGCTTGGCTAGCGGGAGTCACACCTACGAGCAGTACTTC
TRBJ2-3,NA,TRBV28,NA,CASSLILAQSTDTQYF,TGTGCCAGCAGTTTAATACTAGCCCAAAGCACAGATACGCAGTATTTT
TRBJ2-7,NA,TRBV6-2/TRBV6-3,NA,CASSYQREQYF,TGTGCCAGCAGTTACCAACGGGAGCAGTACTTC
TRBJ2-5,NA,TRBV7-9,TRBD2,CASSFGLAGVWQETQYF,TGTGCCAGCAGCTTCGGCCTAGCGGGAGTATGGCAAGAGACCCAGTACTTC
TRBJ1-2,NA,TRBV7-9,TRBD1,CASGGGQGRGYGYTF,TGTGCCAGCGGAGGGGGACAGGGTCGGGGCTATGGCTACACCTTC
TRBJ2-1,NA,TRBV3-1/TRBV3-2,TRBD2,CASSQETLAGGWGNEQFF,TGTGCCAGCAGCCAAGAAACCCTAGCGGGAGGATGGGGCAATGAGCAGTTCTTC
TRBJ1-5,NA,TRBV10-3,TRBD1,CAISEFGGQSAGQTQHF,TGTGCCATCAGTGAGTTTGGGGGACAGTCGGCAGGTCAAACCCAGCATTTT
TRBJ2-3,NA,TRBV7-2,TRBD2,CASSPGLAGNTQYF,TGTGCCAGCAGCCCGGGACTAGCGGGAAATACGCAGTATTTT
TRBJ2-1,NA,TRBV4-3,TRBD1,CASSQVTGAYEQFF,TGCGCCAGCAGCCAAGTAACAGGGGCGTATGAGCAGTTCTTC
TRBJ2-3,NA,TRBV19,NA,CASSINENTDTQYF,TGTGCCAGTAGTATTAATGAGAACACAGATACGCAGTATTTT
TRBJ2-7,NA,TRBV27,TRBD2,CASSPPGLAIHEQYF,TGTGCCAGCAGTCCCCCGGGACTAGCGATCCACGAGCAGTACTTC
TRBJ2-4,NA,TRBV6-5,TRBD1,CASTLSGGGQGCF,TGTGCCAGCACCCTCTCTGGGGGGGGACAGGGGTGCTTC
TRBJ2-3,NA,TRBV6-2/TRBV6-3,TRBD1,CASSYQGQGAADTQYF,TGTGCCAGCAGTTACCAGGGACAGGGGGCCGCAGATACGCAGTATTTT
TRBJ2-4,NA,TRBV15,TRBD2,CATSQRGSKNIQYF,TGTGCCACCAGCCAGCGGGGGAGTAAGAACATTCAGTACTTC
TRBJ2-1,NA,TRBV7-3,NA,CASSLFGGSYNEQFF,TGTGCCAGCAGCTTATTTGGCGGAAGCTACAATGAGCAGTTCTTC